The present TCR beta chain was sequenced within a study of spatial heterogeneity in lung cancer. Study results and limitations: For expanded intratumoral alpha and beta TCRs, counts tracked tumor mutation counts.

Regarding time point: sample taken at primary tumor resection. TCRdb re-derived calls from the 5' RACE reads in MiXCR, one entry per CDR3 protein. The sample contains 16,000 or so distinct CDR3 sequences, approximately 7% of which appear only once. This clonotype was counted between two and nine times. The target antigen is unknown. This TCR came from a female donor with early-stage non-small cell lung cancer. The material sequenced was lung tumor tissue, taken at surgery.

CDR3 DNA sequence: TGTGCCAGCACCATCGGCAAGTCCACCGGGGAGCTGTTTTTT. This encodes CASTIGKSTGELFF. The chain joins TRBV12-3 or TRBV12-4 to TRBJ2-2; no reliable D call. Trimming left V 7 bases short and J 4 bases short, with 13 bases between. The length of the CDR3 is 14 residues.